This T cell receptor (beta chain) was recovered during a study of blood T cell repertoires in COVID-19. About the research overall: Acute-phase and convalescent COVID-19 samples originated in the United States, Italy and Spain. T cells, B-cell-depleted T cells, or PBMCs supplied cDNA or gDNA.

The CDR3 sequence is 17 residues long. The V gene lost 0 bases and the J gene lost 3 bases, with 18 bases spanning the gap. Germline V gene data show CDR1 as SGDLS and CDR2 as YYNGEE. In the authors' methods: From reference gene primer amplification, estimates of nucleated cell counts were derived. Generated by immunoSEQ multiplex PCR, the TCRdb table keeps only in-frame clones and is missing some. V, J and clone size are those of that table, while D and trimming were read from the DNA. Here the sample spans roughly 130,000 clones, approximately 83% being singletons. The chain uses TRBV9 and TRBJ1-1, with D unclear. Sample: peripheral blood. This TCR came from a woman between 50 and 59 years old with acute or convalescent COVID-19. The CDR3 here is CASSVGLRETRDTEAFF. DNA of the CDR3: TGTGCCAGCAGCGTAGGACTTCGTGAAACACGGGACACTGAAGCTTTCTTT.